These T cell receptor beta chains were read from a single sample in a study of OX40 agonist ivuxolimab in advanced cancers. Only in-frame clones appear in the TCRdb table, and some are missing; sequencing was by immunoSEQ multiplex PCR. The data contain about 30,000 clones, 90% to 95% of them seen just once; the ten biggest clones take up approximately 4.8%. The input for sequencing was CD4+ or CD8+ T cells sorted from blood, taken in a trial of the OX40 agonist ivuxolimab. The receptors were sampled from an adult with an advanced solid tumor such as melanoma, head and neck, liver or kidney cancer. Both conserved end residues are part of each CDR3. D genes are given only for firm matches. Not every row has a clone size; where given, it reads once, few, many or a size class.

CDR3 length	V gene	D gene	J gene	clone size	CDR3 DNA	CDR3 protein
14	TRBV19	TRBD1	TRBJ1-5	.	TGTGCCACGATAACAGGGGATACTAATCAGCCCCAGCATTTT	CATITGDTNQPQHF
15	TRBV7-9	TRBD1	TRBJ2-5	.	TGTGCCAGCAGCAGATTGGACAGGAGTCAAGAGACCCAGTACTTC	CASSRLDRSQETQYF
15	TRBV4-1	TRBD1	TRBJ2-7	.	TGCGCCAGCAGCCAAAGACGGGACAGGGGGGACGAGCAGTACTTC	CASSQRRDRGDEQYF
15	TRBV27	TRBD2	TRBJ2-1	.	TGTGCCAGCAGTTTAATAGCGGGACCCTACAATGAGCAGTTCTTC	CASSLIAGPYNEQFF
12	TRBV7-9	.	TRBJ2-1	.	TGTGCCAGCAGCTTCTATCCCAATGAGCAGTTCTTC	CASSFYPNEQFF
13	TRBV5-1	TRBD1	TRBJ2-1	.	TGCGCCAGCGGACAGGGAGGCTACAATGAGCAGTTCTTC	CASGQGGYNEQFF
12	TRBV11-3	.	TRBJ2-2	.	TGTGCCAGCAGCTTGGGTACCGGGGAGCTGTTTTTT	CASSLGTGELFF
15	TRBV7-9	TRBD1	TRBJ1-1	.	TGTGCCAGCAGGACGAACAGGGGAAAGAACACTGAAGCTTTCTTT	CASRTNRGKNTEAFF
11	TRBV27	TRBD2	TRBJ2-7	.	TGTGGCAGTGGGGGGGCCTACGAGCAGTACTTC	CGSGGAYEQYF
11	TRBV7-3	.	TRBJ2-3	.	TGTGCCAGCAGCGCGACAGATACGCAGTATTTT	CASSATDTQYF
17	TRBV7-3	TRBD2	TRBJ2-1	.	TGTGCCAGCAGCTCCAAGGGGCCTAGCGGGAGGGCCAATGAGCAGTTCTTC	CASSSKGPSGRANEQFF
15	TRBV7-7	TRBD1	TRBJ2-1	few	TGTGCTAGCAGCCTCGGGACAGCCTTCTACAATGAGCAGTTCTTC	CASSLGTAFYNEQFF
14	TRBV13	.	TRBJ2-7	once	TGTGCCAGCAGCCCGGGAAGGAGCTCCTACGAGCAGTACTTC	CASSPGRSSYEQYF
14	TRBV27	TRBD2	TRBJ2-1	.	TGTGCCAGCAGTTTACTCGGCGGGAGCGATGAGCAGTTCTTC	CASSLLGGSDEQFF
14	TRBV27	TRBD2	TRBJ2-7	few	TGTGCCAGCAGCCCCGGGGCGGGAGGGTTCGAGCAGTACTTC	CASSPGAGGFEQYF
15	TRBV27	.	TRBJ1-1	.	TGTGCCAGCAGTTTCGGGTGGCAGGCGAACACTGAAGCTTTCTTT	CASSFGWQANTEAFF
17	TRBV28	.	TRBJ2-7	.	TGTGCCAGCAGTTTAAGTTTTGCGGGATCCTTACACTACGAGCAGTACTTC	CASSLSFAGSLHYEQYF
17	TRBV10-3	TRBD1	TRBJ2-2	.	TGTGCCATCAGTGAATCTTGGCGGCAGGGGGCGACCGGGGAGCTGTTTTTT	CAISESWRQGATGELFF
13	TRBV19	.	TRBJ1-1	.	TGTGCCAGTAGTATCTTCCATGGGACTGAAGCTTTCTTT	CASSIFHGTEAFF
15	TRBV13	.	TRBJ2-7	.	TGTGCCAGCAGCCCCCGGACCTCGAGCTCCTACGAGCAGTACTTC	CASSPRTSSSYEQYF
12	TRBV7-6	.	TRBJ2-3	.	TGTGCCAGCAGCTTATGGACAGATACGCAGTATTTT	CASSLWTDTQYF
14	TRBV7-6	.	TRBJ2-1	.	TGTGCCAGCAGCTTAAGGGGCCACTACAATGAGCAGTTCTTC	CASSLRGHYNEQFF
13	TRBV4-1	.	TRBJ1-1	few	TGCGCCAGCAGCCACGTGATGAACACTGAAGCTTTCTTT	CASSHVMNTEAFF
12	TRBV29-1	TRBD2	TRBJ2-7	.	TGCAGCGCCGGGACTAGCTCCTACGAGCAGTACTTC	CSAGTSSYEQYF
13	TRBV10-1	.	TRBJ2-2	.	TGCGCCAGCAGTGATATTACAACCGGGGAGCTGTTTTTT	CASSDITTGELFF
16	TRBV7-9	.	TRBJ1-2	.	TGTGCCAGCAGCTTAGTGGGGATGGACACAAACTATGGCTACACCTTC	CASSLVGMDTNYGYTF
18	TRBV14	TRBD2	TRBJ2-3	.	TGTGCCAGCAGCCCCCCGGGACTAGCGACTTACCGAGGGGATACGCAGTATTTT	CASSPPGLATYRGDTQYF
14	TRBV4-1	.	TRBJ1-1	.	TGCGCCAGCAGCCAGCCCGGACTAGGCACTGAAGCTTTCTTT	CASSQPGLGTEAFF
13	TRBV5-8	.	TRBJ2-1	.	TGTGCCAGCAGCTCCCGGGAGAATGATGAGCAGTTCTTC	CASSSRENDEQFF
12	TRBV11-2	.	TRBJ2-7	.	TGTGCCAGCAGCAAGGACTTCTACGAGCAGTACTTC	CASSKDFYEQYF
12	TRBV29-1	.	TRBJ1-2	.	TGCAGCGTTGGCCCAGGCCCCTATGGCTACACCTTC	CSVGPGPYGYTF
12	TRBV7-9	.	TRBJ1-2	few	TGTGCCAGCAGCTTAGAGGAGTACGGCTACACCTTC	CASSLEEYGYTF
15	TRBV6-5	.	TRBJ2-5	.	TGTGCCAGCAGTTACTCAGGAGGGGGAGGGGAGACCCAGTACTTC	CASSYSGGGGETQYF
17	TRBV7-9	.	TRBJ1-1	.	TGTGCCAGCAGCTCCAGGACCGCGCGACAGTTGATCGCTGAAGCTTTCTTT	CASSSRTARQLIAEAFF
14	TRBV15	.	TRBJ2-7	.	TGTGCCACCAGCCCTCGAAGGACGTCCTACGAGCAGTACTTC	CATSPRRTSYEQYF
14	TRBV18	TRBD2	TRBJ2-7	.	TGTGCCAGCTCAGGTAGCGGGAGTATCTACGAGCAGTACTTC	CASSGSGSIYEQYF
12	TRBV9	.	TRBJ2-2	.	TGTGCCAGCAGCGCCCGTCCCGGGGAGCTGTTTTTT	CASSARPGELFF
16	TRBV7-9	TRBD1	TRBJ2-3	.	TGTGCCAGCAGCTTAGCGAGGGGGGACAGGTTAGTTACGCAGTATTTT	CASSLARGDRLVTQYF
15	TRBV10-1	TRBD1	TRBJ2-3	.	TGCGCCAGCAGTGAGTGGGTACAGGGGGCAGATACGCAGTATTTT	CASSEWVQGADTQYF
21	TRBV7-6	.	TRBJ2-1	.	TGTGCCAGCAGCTTACCTACCACAAACCTCGGCGAGGGAACGAGCTTGAATGAGCAGTTCTTC	CASSLPTTNLGEGTSLNEQFF
14	TRBV6-5	.	TRBJ2-1	.	TGTGCCAGCAGTCGAGACAGCTCCTACAATGAGCAGTTCTTC	CASSRDSSYNEQFF
14	TRBV27	.	TRBJ2-7	.	TGTGCCAGCAGTCCCGGACCCCTAGCCTACGAGCAGTACTTC	CASSPGPLAYEQYF
13	TRBV27	.	TRBJ2-3	.	TGTGCCAGCAGTTTATGGCGCACAGATACGCAGTATTTT	CASSLWRTDTQYF
16	TRBV11-2	.	TRBJ1-3	.	TGTGCCAGCAGCTTCGTGGGGGTATACTCTGGAAACACCATATATTTT	CASSFVGVYSGNTIYF
15	TRBV7-9	.	TRBJ2-5	.	TGTGCCAGCAGTCCACCGACAGGCCCCAAAGTCGGCCAGTACTTC	CASSPPTGPKVGQYF
15	TRBV28	TRBD1	TRBJ1-1	.	TGTGCCAGCACAGGGACAGGCGGCTGGAACACTGAAGCTTTCTTT	CASTGTGGWNTEAFF
12	TRBV27	.	TRBJ1-5	few	TGTGCCAGCAGTTTCGGCAATCAGCCCCAGCATTTT	CASSFGNQPQHF
15	TRBV4-1	TRBD2	TRBJ2-1	.	TGCGCCAGCAGCCAAGATCCCTCCTTCGCGGGAGGGGGGCTCTTC	CASSQDPSFAGGGLF
15	TRBV7-9	.	TRBJ2-2	.	TGTGCCAGCAGCCGGCGGGGCAGTCGGTCCGGGGAGCTGTTTTTT	CASSRRGSRSGELFF
16	TRBV7-9	.	TRBJ2-5	.	TGTGCCAGCAGCTTAAAAGCGTCAGGGGCAGTGGAGACCCAGTACTTC	CASSLKASGAVETQYF
13	TRBV10-3	.	TRBJ2-7	once	TGTGCCATCAGTGAAACGACAGCTTACGAGCAGTACTTC	CAISETTAYEQYF
16	TRBV27	.	TRBJ2-3	few	TGTGCCAGCAGTTTATGGGCGGGACTGGGCACAGATACGCAGTATTTT	CASSLWAGLGTDTQYF
15	TRBV19	TRBD1	TRBJ1-5	.	TGTGCCAGTAGTCCGGGACAGGGGCCAAATCAGCCCCAGCATTTT	CASSPGQGPNQPQHF
14	TRBV4-1	.	TRBJ2-7	.	TGCGCCAGCAGCCAACAGGGTTTTTCCCACGAGCAGTACTTC	CASSQQGFSHEQYF
16	TRBV28	.	TRBJ2-7	.	TGTGCCAGCAGCAGACCGCCGGACCCGGCCGCCTACGAGCAGTACTTC	CASSRPPDPAAYEQYF
16	TRBV14	.	TRBJ1-2	.	TGTGCCAGCAGCCAAGGGTGGAGAGCAACCTACTATGGCTACACCTTC	CASSQGWRATYYGYTF